The next 9 T cell receptor beta chains were all read from a single sample in a study of vaccination and CD4 T cells after COVID-19. Once obtained from cultured CD4+ T cells, the DNA was sequenced using the Oncomine TCR Beta short-read assay. One entry per CDR3 protein results from TCRdb running MiXCR on the PCR reads. This table has more than 9,000 distinct CDR3 sequences, 76% appearing once. No antigen is known for these receptors. Sample treatment: 10-day PBMC culture with coronavirus spike peptide pools or control peptides (ViraFEST assay). Sequencing input: CD4+ T cells from blood, cultured in vitro. Source of these receptors: a human donor who had recovered from COVID-19.

This chain connects TRBV15 to TRBJ1-2; weak D call: TRBD1 (6 bases). V shed 0 bases and J shed 1 base, with 12 bases lying between them. Germline CDR1 and CDR2: LNHNV and YYDKDF (reference sequence). This CDR3 region has 16 residues. The CDR3 region is CATSRDNTGLNYGYTF. Here the CDR3 DNA reads TGTGCCACCAGCAGAGATAACACAGGGCTTAACTATGGCTACACCTTC.

This clonotype appeared a few times. The rearrangement uses TRBV6-2 or TRBV6-3 and TRBJ2-2; TRBD2 aligns across 7 bases. The germline V gene has CDR1 MNHEY and CDR2 SVGEGT. This CDR3 has 16 amino acids. With V trimmed by 7 bases and J by 2 bases, 10 bases remained unmatched. CDR3 loop: CASTPGRGGNTGELFF. The CDR3 DNA reads TGTGCCAGCACCCCAGGGCGCGGGGGAAACACCGGGGAGCTGTTTTTT.

The chain has TRBV7-6 and TRBJ2-1; D is unclear. The CDR3 extends over 15 amino acids. Germline CDR1 reads SGHVS; CDR2 reads FNYEAQ. V dropped 1 base and J dropped 0 bases, with 7 bases sitting between them. The CDR3, as DNA: TGTGCCAGCAGCTTAGTATGGGGCTCCTACAATGAGCAGTTCTTC. Protein product: CASSLVWGSYNEQFF.

The chain carries TRBV11-2 and TRBJ1-2; tentatively, D is TRBD1 (5 bases). V was cut by 1 base and J by 0 bases, with 15 bases left in between. This CDR3 has 17 amino acids. The germline gives CDR1 SGHAT, CDR2 FQNNGV. The CDR3 nucleotides read TGTGCCAGCAGCTTAGGTTCCCGGACAACCGCTAACTATGGCTACACCTTC. This sequence encodes CASSLGSRTTANYGYTF.

The chain couples TRBV6-2 or TRBV6-3 to TRBJ2-7; D is uncertain. Trimming shortened V by 2 bases and J by 0 bases, and 8 bases separated the two germline ends. The CDR3 has 14 residues. Germline V gene lookup returns CDR1 MNHEY and CDR2 SVGEGT. Written as DNA, the CDR3 is TGTGCCAGCAGTTACGATGTCACCTCCTACGAGCAGTACTTC. It yields the protein CASSYDVTSYEQYF.

The J gene is TRBJ2-7, the V gene TRBV7-9; either TRBD1 or TRBD2 may fit D (6 bases each). The CDR3 is 14 residues long. The germline gives CDR1 SEHNR, CDR2 FQNEAQ (reference sequence). V lost 5 bases, J lost 5 bases, and 16 bases lay in between. CDR3 sequence: CASSGRDIGDEQYF. The CDR3 nucleotides are TGTGCCAGCAGCGGGCGGGACATTGGCGACGAGCAGTACTTC.

This sequence joins TRBV28 and TRBJ1-1; D call uncertain. Trimming cost V 7 bases and J 3 bases, with 18 bases left between them. CDR1 MDHEN and CDR2 SYDVKM come from the germline V gene. The CDR3 is 15 amino acids. This CDR3 is CASTIGRKVYTEAFF. Written as DNA, the CDR3 is TGTGCCAGCACTATCGGACGGAAGGTTTACACTGAAGCTTTCTTT. Full variable domain (missing parts from reference TRBV28 and TRBJ1-1): DVKVTQSSRYLVKRTGEKVFLECVQDMDHENMFWYRQDPGLGLRLIYFSYDVKMKEKGDIPEGYSVSREKKERFSLILESASTNQTSMYLCASTIGRKVYTEAFFGQGTRLTVV.

This chain connects TRBV2 to TRBJ2-1; possibly TRBD1 for D (5 bases). V gave up 6 bases and J gave up 6 bases, with 15 bases separating them. Germline V gives CDR1 SNHLY, CDR2 FYNNEI. The CDR3 totals 14 residues. The CDR3 coding sequence is TGTGCCAGCAGGGGGCAGGGCTCGGGCAATGAGCAGTTCTTC. Its protein is CASRGQGSGNEQFF.

The chain joins TRBV9 to TRBJ1-1; D ambiguous. CDR1 is SGDLS, CDR2 YYNGEE, per germline. Trimming cost V 5 bases and J 7 bases, with 6 bases left between them. The CDR3 contains 10 residues. CDR3 residues: CASRDDEAFF. CDR3 DNA sequence: TGTGCCAGCAGGGACGATGAAGCTTTCTTT.